This T cell receptor (beta chain) comes out of a study of beta chain features in type 1 diabetes (dated by TCRdb to the late 2010s). Study-level background: Mean age, gender distribution, total cell number and subset yield were not different between patients and healthy donors. The study compared TCRB repertoires of sorted circulating CD4+ T cell subsets between recently diagnosed type 1 diabetes patients and matched healthy donors. Across all samples, about 110 million sorted cells were examined, and cell number per subset correlated strongly with RNA yield. Naive and central memory subsets were obtained from all 30 or so donors, but regulatory and stem cell-like memory subsets were isolated from only 8 patients and about eight healthy donors. Overall results and qualifications from the work: Shorter templates might be favored by PCR, yet because patient and control samples were amplified and corrected together, any such skew would affect both groups equally. HLA sub-analyses involved small numbers of individuals, so any influence of HLA type on TCRB rearrangement remained unresolved. Sequencing cDNA rather than genomic DNA could over-represent highly expressing activated cells, although activation and CD3 levels did not differ between groups. At VDJ recombination sites, patients with type 1 diabetes made fewer insertions and deleted more nucleotides, a pattern implying thymic rearrangement abnormalities. In all four CD4+ subsets, TCRB CDR3 length was moderately but significantly shorter in type 1 diabetes patients. Naive, central memory and regulatory TCRB repertoires appeared to be more similar among patients than among healthy donors.

The entire isolated RNA was reverse transcribed using the High Capacity cDNA Reverse Transcription Kit, and thus expressed TCRB transcripts were sequenced. Deep immunoSEQ sequencing was performed on naive, central memory and regulatory T cell samples, with an average of roughly 4 million total reads per sample. Sorted cells were lysed in RLT buffer and RNA was extracted with DNase-treated RNeasy Micro or Mini kits, depending on cell number. Each cell subset was processed on its own to prevent cross-contamination, while patient and healthy donor samples were processed together. TCRB sequences were amplified from cDNA with the immunoSEQ multiplex PCR, producing 87-bp fragments spanning the CDR3 region. The amplicons were sequenced using the Illumina HiSeq platform. In the original analysis: Synthetic template baselines were used to correct PCR bias computationally, reads within Hamming distance 2 were collapsed together, and singletons that could not be merged were discarded. Reads were aligned to IMGT to assign V, D and J genes, CDR3 length, and insertions or deletions at six rearrangement sites. Within each subset, clonotype counts were normalized to the number of sorted cells before true diversity and Gini coefficients were calculated with the tcR R package. The overlap coefficient, calculated on TCRB nucleotide sequences, was used to measure repertoire sharing. As a proxy for the pre-selection repertoire, out-of-frame TCRB sequences from naive cells were analyzed. What TCRdb holds here is the immuneACCESS table cut down to in-frame rearrangements. Part of the clones is not present; checked against another copy, under half of the missing clones reflect an unresolved V gene, and the others are unexplained. The V and J calls and the clone size are those of that table, but D and trimming were determined from the DNA. This sample holds 200,000 to 300,000 clones; roughly 70% were observed only once. The top ten hold approximately 0.053% of the sample.

Based on the germline V gene (reference sequence), the CDR1 and CDR2 sequences are GTSNPN and SVGIG. Germline trimming amounts to 2 bases on V and 1 base on J, with 3 as the count of junction bases outside the gene matches. The CDR3 sequence holds 15 residues, the cysteine and phenylalanine included. Only the CDR3 DNA is retained, 45 bases long and in frame from the first base. This clone occurred a few times. Its antigen specificity is not known. Base qualities were left out, and no much larger clone turns up one base away. Each donor gave one peripheral blood draw, averaging around 0.11 L, which was collected into heparinised tubes. Using a panel that included CD45RO, CCR7, CD25, CD127, CD95 and CD27, naive, central memory, regulatory and stem cell-like memory CD4+ T cells were sorted on a BD FACSAria II. Purity was above 98% for every sorted population. PBMCs were isolated immediately by Lymphoprep density gradient centrifugation and stained directly without culture. Samples were stained and sorted in pairs, with one healthy donor and one patient per experiment, so that batch effects were minimized.

The TCR comes from a man aged 25 to 40 in good health. The sample consisted of naive CD4+ T cells from blood. In light of the paper, this sample's cell subset or site label describes: true naive CD4+ T cells. The V and J genes are TRBV30 and TRBJ1-4, and TRBD1 aligns with 8 junction nucleotides. CDR3 region: CAWSLQGGTNEKLFF. At the DNA level, the sequence is TGTGCCTGGAGTCTACAGGGGGGAACTAATGAAAAACTGTTTTTT.